This T cell receptor (beta chain) comes out of a study of T cells expressing NK-cell markers. TCRdb reprocessed the 5' RACE reads and stores each CDR3 protein as one record, lacking DNA. The sample data list about 460,000 distinct CDR3 sequences. The CDR3 covers 17 residues. This receptor was identified in a woman aged 45-65 years in good health. The sample was blood T cells: a sorted CD56 or NKG2C T cell subset, CD4+ or CD8+ T cells, or bulk PBMC T cells (not recorded which). V usage is TRBV12-3 or TRBV12-4 and J usage is TRBJ2-3; TCRdb's assignment of TRBD1 cannot be checked, as there is no DNA. The CDR3 loop reads CASSFGSGGTRTDTQYF.